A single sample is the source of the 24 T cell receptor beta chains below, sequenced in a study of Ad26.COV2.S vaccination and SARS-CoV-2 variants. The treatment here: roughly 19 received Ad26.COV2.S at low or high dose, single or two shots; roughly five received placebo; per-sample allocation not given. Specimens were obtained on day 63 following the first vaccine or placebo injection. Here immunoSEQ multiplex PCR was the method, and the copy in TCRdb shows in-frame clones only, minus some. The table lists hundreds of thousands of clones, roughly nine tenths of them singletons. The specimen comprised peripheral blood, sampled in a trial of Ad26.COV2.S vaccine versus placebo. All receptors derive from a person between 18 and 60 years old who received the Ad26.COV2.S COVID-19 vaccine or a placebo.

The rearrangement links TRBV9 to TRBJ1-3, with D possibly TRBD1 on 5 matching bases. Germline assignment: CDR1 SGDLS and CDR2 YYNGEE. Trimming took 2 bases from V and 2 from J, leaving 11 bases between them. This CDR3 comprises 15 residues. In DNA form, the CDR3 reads TGTGCCAGCAGCGTCGGGGGGGTGACTGGAAACACCATATATTTT. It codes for CASSVGGVTGNTIYF.

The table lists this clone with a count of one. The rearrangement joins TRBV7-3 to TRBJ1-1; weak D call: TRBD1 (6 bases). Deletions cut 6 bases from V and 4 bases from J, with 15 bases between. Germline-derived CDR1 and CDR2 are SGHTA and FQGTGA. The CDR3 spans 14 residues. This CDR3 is CASSSRGASTEAFF. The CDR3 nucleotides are TGTGCCAGCAGTTCCCGGGGGGCCAGCACTGAAGCTTTCTTT.

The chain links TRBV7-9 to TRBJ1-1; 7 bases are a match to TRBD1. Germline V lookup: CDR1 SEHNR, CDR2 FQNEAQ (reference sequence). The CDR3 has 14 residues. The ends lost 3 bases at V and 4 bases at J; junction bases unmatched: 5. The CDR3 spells CASSFQQGSTEAFF. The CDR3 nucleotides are TGTGCCAGCAGCTTTCAACAGGGGAGCACTGAAGCTTTCTTT.

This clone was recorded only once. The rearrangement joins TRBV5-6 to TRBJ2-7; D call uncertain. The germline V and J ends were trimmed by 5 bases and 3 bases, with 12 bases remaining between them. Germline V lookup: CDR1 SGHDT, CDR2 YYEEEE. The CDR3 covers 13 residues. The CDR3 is CASRTNSFYEQYF. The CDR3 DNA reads TGTGCCAGCAGAACAAACAGTTTCTACGAGCAGTACTTC. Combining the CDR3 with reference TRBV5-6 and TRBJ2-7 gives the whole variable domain DAGVTQSPTHLIKTRGQQVTLRCSPKSGHDTVSWYQQALGQGPQFIFQYYEEEERQRGNFPDRFSGHQFPNYSSELNVNALLLGDSALYLCASRTNSFYEQYFGPGTRLTVT.

CDR3 sequence (DNA): TGTGCCAGCAGCCAAGTCCTAGGGGTTGAATCACCCCTCCACTTT. Translated: CASSQVLGVESPLHF. The gene calls are TRBV14 and TRBJ1-6, with D possibly being TRBD1 (5 bases). Germline V gives CDR1 SGHDN, CDR2 FVKESK. V was pared by 1 base and J by 10 bases, with 14 bases between. The CDR3 is 15 amino acids.

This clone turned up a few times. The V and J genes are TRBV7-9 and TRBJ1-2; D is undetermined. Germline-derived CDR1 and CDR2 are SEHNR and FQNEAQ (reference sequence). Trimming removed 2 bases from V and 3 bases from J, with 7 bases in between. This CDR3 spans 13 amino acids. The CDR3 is CASSLKQDYGYTF. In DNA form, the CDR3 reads TGTGCCAGCAGCTTAAAACAAGACTATGGCTACACCTTC.

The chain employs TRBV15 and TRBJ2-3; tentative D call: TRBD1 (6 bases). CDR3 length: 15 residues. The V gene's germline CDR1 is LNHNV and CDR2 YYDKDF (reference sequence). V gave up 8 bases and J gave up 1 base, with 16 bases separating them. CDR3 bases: TGTGCCACCTTTCCCGGGACACGCGGCACAGATACGCAGTATTTT. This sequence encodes CATFPGTRGTDTQYF.

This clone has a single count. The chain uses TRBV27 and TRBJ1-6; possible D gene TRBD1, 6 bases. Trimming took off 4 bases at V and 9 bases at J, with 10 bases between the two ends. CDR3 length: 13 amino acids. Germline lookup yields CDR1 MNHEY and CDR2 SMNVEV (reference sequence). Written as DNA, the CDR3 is TGTGCCAGCAGTTCAGGGGTCGGTTCACCCCTCCACTTT. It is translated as CASSSGVGSPLHF.

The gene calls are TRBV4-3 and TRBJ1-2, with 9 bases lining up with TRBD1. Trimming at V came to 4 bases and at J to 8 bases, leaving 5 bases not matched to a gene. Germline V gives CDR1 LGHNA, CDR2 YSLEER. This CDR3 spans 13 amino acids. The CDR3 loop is CASSRMDRGGYTF. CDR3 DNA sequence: TGCGCCAGCAGCCGCATGGACAGGGGAGGCTACACCTTC.

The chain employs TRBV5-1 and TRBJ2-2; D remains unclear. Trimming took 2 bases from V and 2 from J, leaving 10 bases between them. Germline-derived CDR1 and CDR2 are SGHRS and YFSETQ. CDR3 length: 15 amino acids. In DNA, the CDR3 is TGCGCCAGCAGCTTCCTAGAACTTAACACCGGGGAGCTGTTTTTT. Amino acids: CASSFLELNTGELFF.

The chain's CDR3 is CASSLGGLAGAPGTDTQYF. The CDR3 region has the DNA TGTGCCAGCAGCTTAGGAGGGCTGGCGGGAGCGCCGGGGACAGATACGCAGTATTTT. The chain couples TRBV5-4 to TRBJ2-3; 7 nucleotides line up with TRBD2. This CDR3 is built from 19 residues. The germline V gene encodes CDR1 SGHNT and CDR2 YYREEE (reference sequence). The trim removed 2 bases at V and 3 bases at J, leaving 18 bases unmatched.

This CDR3 reads CASSRTGTGNTIYF. CDR3 nucleotide sequence: TGTGCCAGCAGCCGGACAGGGACAGGAAACACCATATATTTT. The chain couples TRBV7-9 to TRBJ1-3, with TRBD1 identical over 8 bases. Germline V gives CDR1 SEHNR, CDR2 FQNEAQ (reference sequence). The V segment lost 5 bases and the J segment 4 bases; nucleotides outside the gene matches: 4. This CDR3 comprises 14 residues. Full variable domain (rest looked up from reference TRBV7-9 and TRBJ1-3): DTGVSQNPRHKITKRGQNVTFRCDPISEHNRLYWYRQTLGQGPEFLTYFQNEAQLEKSRLLSDRFSAERPKGSFSTLEIQRTEQGDSAMYLCASSRTGTGNTIYFGEGSWLTVV.

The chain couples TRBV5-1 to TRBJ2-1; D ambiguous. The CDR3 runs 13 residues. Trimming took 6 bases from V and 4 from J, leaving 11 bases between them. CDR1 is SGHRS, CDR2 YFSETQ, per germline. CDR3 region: CASMGLGYNEQFF. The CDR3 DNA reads TGCGCCAGCATGGGTCTGGGATACAATGAGCAGTTCTTC.

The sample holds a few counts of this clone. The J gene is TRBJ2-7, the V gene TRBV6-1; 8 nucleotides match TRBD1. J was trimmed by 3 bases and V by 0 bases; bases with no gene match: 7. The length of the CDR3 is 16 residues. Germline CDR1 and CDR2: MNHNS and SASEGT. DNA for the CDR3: TGTGCCAGCAGTGAAGCCGGGGGACAGGTTGGCTACGAGCAGTACTTC. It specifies CASSEAGGQVGYEQYF.

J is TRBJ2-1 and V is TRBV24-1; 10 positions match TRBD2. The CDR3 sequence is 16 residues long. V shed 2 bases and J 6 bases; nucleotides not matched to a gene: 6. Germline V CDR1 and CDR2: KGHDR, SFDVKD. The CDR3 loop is CATSDSASGGRNEQFF. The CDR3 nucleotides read TGTGCCACCAGTGATTCGGCTAGCGGGGGTCGCAATGAGCAGTTCTTC.

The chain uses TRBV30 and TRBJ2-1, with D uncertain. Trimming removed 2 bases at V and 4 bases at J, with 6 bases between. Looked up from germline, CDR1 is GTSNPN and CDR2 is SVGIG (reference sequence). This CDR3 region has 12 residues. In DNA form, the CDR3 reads TGTGCCTGGAGTCAGGAATACAATGAGCAGTTCTTC. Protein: CAWSQEYNEQFF. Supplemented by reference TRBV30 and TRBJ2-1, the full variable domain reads SQTIHQWPATLVQPVGSPLSLECTVEGTSNPNLYWYRQAAGRGLQLLFYSVGIGQISSEVPQNLSASRPQDRQFILSSKKLLLSDSGFYLCAWSQEYNEQFFGPGTRLTVL.

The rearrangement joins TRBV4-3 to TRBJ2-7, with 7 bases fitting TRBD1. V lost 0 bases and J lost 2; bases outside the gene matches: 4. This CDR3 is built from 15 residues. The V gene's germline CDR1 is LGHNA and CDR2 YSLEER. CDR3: CASSQDMGQPYEQYF. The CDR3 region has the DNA TGCGCCAGCAGCCAAGATATGGGACAGCCCTACGAGCAGTACTTC.

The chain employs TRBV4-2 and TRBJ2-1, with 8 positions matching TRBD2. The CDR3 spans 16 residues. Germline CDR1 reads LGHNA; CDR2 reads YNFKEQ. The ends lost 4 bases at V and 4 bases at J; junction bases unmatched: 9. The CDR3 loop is CASSRSAGGVYNEQFF. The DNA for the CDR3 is TGTGCCAGCAGCCGCTCCGCGGGAGGCGTTTACAATGAGCAGTTCTTC.

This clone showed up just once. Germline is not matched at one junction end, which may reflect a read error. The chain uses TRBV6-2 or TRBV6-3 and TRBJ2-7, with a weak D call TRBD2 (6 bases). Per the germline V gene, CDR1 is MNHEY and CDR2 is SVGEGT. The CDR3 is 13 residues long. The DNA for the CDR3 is TGTGCCAGCAGCTTTGCCAGGGAAGGTGGAGGGCACTTC. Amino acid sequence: CASSFAREGGGHF.

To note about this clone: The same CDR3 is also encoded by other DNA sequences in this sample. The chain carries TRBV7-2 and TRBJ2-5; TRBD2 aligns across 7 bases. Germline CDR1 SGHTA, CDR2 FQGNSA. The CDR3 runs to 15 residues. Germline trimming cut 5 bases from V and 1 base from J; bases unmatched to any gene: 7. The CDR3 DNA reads TGTGCCAGCAGCCTCCAAGCGGGACCCCAAGAGACCCAGTACTTC. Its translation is CASSLQAGPQETQYF. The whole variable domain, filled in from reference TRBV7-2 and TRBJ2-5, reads GAGVSQSPSNKVTEKGKDVELRCDPISGHTALYWYRQSLGQGLEFLIYFQGNSAPDKSGLPSDRFSAERTGGSVSTLTIQRTQQEDSAVYLCASSLQAGPQETQYFGPGTRLLVL.

The CDR3 bases are TGTGCCAGCTCACCGGGACTCGAAGACATCAATGAGCAGTTCTTC. Protein sequence: CASSPGLEDINEQFF. V gene TRBV18 combines with J gene TRBJ2-1, with D possibly TRBD2 on 6 matching bases. The germline V gene encodes CDR1 KGHSH and CDR2 LQKENI. The CDR3 totals 15 residues. Trimming pared 3 bases from V and 6 bases from J, leaving 15 bases between.

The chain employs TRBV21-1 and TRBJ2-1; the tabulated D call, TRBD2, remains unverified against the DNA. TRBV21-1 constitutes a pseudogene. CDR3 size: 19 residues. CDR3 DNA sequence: TGTGCCAGCAGCAAAGAGGGGACTAGCGGGAGAAGCTCCTACAATGAGCAGTTCTTC. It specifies CASSKEGTSGRSSYNEQFF.

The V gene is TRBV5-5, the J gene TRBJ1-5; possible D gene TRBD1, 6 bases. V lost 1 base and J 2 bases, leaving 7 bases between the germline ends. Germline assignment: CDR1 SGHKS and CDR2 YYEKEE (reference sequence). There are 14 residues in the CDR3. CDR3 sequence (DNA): TGTGCCAGCAGCTTGTCAGGGGGCAATCAGCCCCAGCATTTT. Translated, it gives CASSLSGGNQPQHF.

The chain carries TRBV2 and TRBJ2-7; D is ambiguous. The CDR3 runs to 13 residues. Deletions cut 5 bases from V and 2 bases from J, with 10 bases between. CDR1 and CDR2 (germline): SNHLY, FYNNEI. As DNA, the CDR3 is TGTGCCAGCAGTAAGGTTTTGGCCTACGAGCAGTACTTC. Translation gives CASSKVLAYEQYF. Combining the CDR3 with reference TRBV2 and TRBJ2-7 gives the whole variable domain EPEVTQTPSHQVTQMGQEVILRCVPISNHLYFYWYRQILGQKVEFLVSFYNNEISEKSEIFDDQFSVERPDGSNFTLKIRSTKLEDSAMYFCASSKVLAYEQYFGPGTRLTVT.